Following are 22 T cell receptor beta chains from one sample sequenced in a study of T cells expressing NK-cell markers. TCRdb re-called the 5' RACE reads and gives one entry per CDR3 protein, without DNA. The listing contains about 460,000 distinct CDR3 sequences. The sample taken for sequencing was blood T cells: a sorted CD56 or NKG2C T cell subset, CD4+ or CD8+ T cells, or bulk PBMC T cells (not recorded which). The receptors were gathered from a woman between 50 and 59 years old in good health.

This sequence joins TRBV10-2 and TRBJ2-7; TCRdb indicates TRBD1, and absent DNA this call remains unverified. The CDR3 totals 14 residues. Germline V gene sequence: CDR1 WSHSY, CDR2 SAAADI. The CDR3 loop is CASSELGATLGQYF.

V and J are TRBV11-2 and TRBJ2-1; TCRdb selects TRBD2, and the lack of DNA leaves this call unchecked. Per the germline V gene, CDR1 is SGHAT and CDR2 is FQNNGV. This CDR3 spans 15 amino acids. CDR3: CASGTLAGGYNEQFF.

This rearrangement joins TRBV9 to TRBJ2-6; TCRdb calls TRBD2, which cannot be checked without DNA. The length of the CDR3 is 16 residues. Germline V gene data show CDR1 as SGDLS and CDR2 as YYNGEE. CDR3 sequence reads: CASSGGLVSGANVLTF. Full variable domain (rest looked up from reference TRBV9 and TRBJ2-6): DSGVTQTPKHLITATGQRVTLRCSPRSGDLSVYWYQQSLDQGLQFLIQYYNGEERAKGNILERFSAQQFPDLHSELNLSSLELGDSALYFCASSGGLVSGANVLTFGAGSRLTVL.

The chain recombines TRBV29-1 with TRBJ2-1. Germline CDR1 SQVTM, CDR2 ANQGSEA. CDR3 length: 11 residues. CDR3 residues: CSVSLANEQFF.

The rearrangement joins TRBV29-1 to TRBJ2-5; TCRdb names TRBD2, which stays unverified in the absence of DNA. Germline-derived CDR1 and CDR2 are SQVTM and ANQGSEA. The CDR3 extends over 12 amino acids. The chain's CDR3 is CSVEGGSETQYF. The full variable domain, its missing parts supplied by reference TRBV29-1 and TRBJ2-5, is SAVISQKPSRDICQRGTSLTIQCQVDSQVTMMFWYRQQPGQSLTLIATANQGSEATYESGFVIDKFPISRPNLTFSTLTVSNMSPEDSSIYLCSVEGGSETQYFGPGTRLLVL.

The chain uses TRBV7-6 and TRBJ2-1; TCRdb's D gene call, TRBD2, goes unchecked for lack of DNA. CDR3 length equals 16 residues. Germline V gives CDR1 SGHVS, CDR2 FNYEAQ. The CDR3 is CASSPLRSESYNEQFF.

The V and J genes are TRBV12-3 or TRBV12-4 and TRBJ1-4. The CDR3 runs to 13 residues. CDR3 region: CASSLGPLEKLFF.

The gene calls are TRBV5-1 and TRBJ2-2; TCRdb returns TRBD1, unconfirmable since there is no DNA. Germline CDR1 and CDR2: SGHRS and YFSETQ. The CDR3 spans 14 residues. CDR3 amino acids: CASSPGRNTGELFF.

The V call is TRBV24-1, the J call TRBJ2-1; TCRdb outputs TRBD1, but without DNA this stays unchecked. There are 14 residues in the CDR3. Germline V CDR1 and CDR2: KGHDR, SFDVKD. This CDR3 reads CATSVGTMRNEQFF.

The V and J genes are TRBV15 and TRBJ2-2; TCRdb's D gene call, TRBD1, goes unchecked for lack of DNA. The CDR3 runs to 16 residues. Germline loops: CDR1 LNHNV, CDR2 YYDKDF (reference sequence). CDR3 protein: CATSRSGQGRAGELFF.

The V call is TRBV30, the J call TRBJ1-2; checking the TCRdb D call of TRBD1 is not possible without DNA. Looked up from germline, CDR1 is GTSNPN and CDR2 is SVGIG (reference sequence). This CDR3 comprises 14 residues. The CDR3 is CAWSVLAGGGGYTF.

The rearrangement uses TRBV27 and TRBJ2-3; with no DNA, the TCRdb D assignment of TRBD2 cannot be verified. The CDR3 length is 14 residues. The germline V gene has CDR1 MNHEY and CDR2 SMNVEV (reference sequence). CDR3 protein: CAVSGRGYTDTQYF.

V and J are TRBV6-5 and TRBJ2-1; TCRdb outputs TRBD1, but without DNA this stays unchecked. CDR1 and CDR2 from the germline V gene are MNHEY and SVGAGI. The CDR3 spans 15 residues. The CDR3 sequence: CASSRGGRGDNEQFF.

The chain employs TRBV3-1 and TRBJ1-4. The CDR3 extends over 16 amino acids. In germline, CDR1 is LGHDT, CDR2 YNNKEL (reference sequence). CDR3: CASSRKWTEPNEKLFF.

This chain uses TRBV5-1 with TRBJ1-2. Germline V gene lookup returns CDR1 SGHRS and CDR2 YFSETQ. The CDR3 spans 13 residues. Here the CDR3 reads CASTSEGNYGYTF. Combining the CDR3 with reference TRBV5-1 and TRBJ1-2 gives the whole variable domain KAGVTQTPRYLIKTRGQQVTLSCSPISGHRSVSWYQQTPGQGLQFLFEYFSETQRNKGNFPGRFSGRQFSNSRSEMNVSTLELGDSALYLCASTSEGNYGYTFGSGTRLTVV.

The CDR3 is CASSQAGTGGSVGTEAFF. The chain uses TRBV4-1 and TRBJ1-1; the TCRdb D gene call, TRBD1, has no DNA to confirm it. The germline gives CDR1 MGHRA, CDR2 YSYEKL. This CDR3 spans 18 amino acids.

V gene TRBV12-3 or TRBV12-4 combines with J gene TRBJ1-1; TCRdb outputs TRBD1, but without DNA this stays unchecked. The CDR3 runs 13 residues. The CDR3 loop is CASSSSGGLAAFF.

The gene calls are TRBV24-1 and TRBJ2-1; the D call of TRBD2 rests on TCRdb alone, since no DNA is present to check it. The germline CDR1 and CDR2 sequences are KGHDR and SFDVKD. This CDR3 contains 17 residues. CDR3 residues: CATSDGTSGRSKNEQFF.

The V and J genes are TRBV15 and TRBJ2-5; TCRdb names TRBD1, which stays unverified in the absence of DNA. The CDR3 has 14 residues. The germline gives CDR1 LNHNV, CDR2 YYDKDF (reference sequence). The chain's CDR3 is CATSRSGGGETQYF.

The J gene is TRBJ2-3, the V gene TRBV5-1; the TRBD2 assignment by TCRdb is unverifiable without DNA. CDR3 length: 15 residues. Per germline, CDR1 SGHRS and CDR2 YFSETQ. CDR3 region: CASRRTSASTDTQYF.

V and J are TRBV5-1 and TRBJ1-1. CDR1 is SGHRS and CDR2 is YFSETQ in the germline V gene. The CDR3 has 15 amino acids. CDR3 amino acids: CASSTFPGRGTEAFF.

This chain uses TRBV6-6 with TRBJ2-2; TCRdb indicates TRBD2, and absent DNA this call remains unverified. The CDR3 consists of 17 residues. CDR1 is MNHNY, CDR2 SVGAGI, per germline (reference sequence). The CDR3 here is CASSPRSSGTWTGELFF.